This T cell receptor beta chain was recovered during a study of Graves' ophthalmopathy and Graves' hyperthyroidism. The study's findings and limits: Separation of ophthalmopathy from stable hyperthyroidism was achieved by a 13-signature model, at 85% to 90% sensitivity and 70% to 82% specificity. Forecasting of ophthalmopathy progression by the model achieved about 69% sensitivity and around 72% specificity.

A note on this clonotype: As yet, its antigen is unknown. The junction and the germline gene differ at one end; a read error may be behind it.

The authors amplified TCR beta CDR3 regions from RNA transcripts. Following a first-round RT-PCR that used HTBI primers, a second-round multiplex PCR was carried out. TCRdb itself ran the multiplex PCR reads through MiXCR, one entry per CDR3 protein. The data show 500,000 to 800,000 distinct CDR3 sequences, about 41% seen once. The CDR3 consists of 16 residues. Germline assignment: CDR1 MNHEY and CDR2 SVGAGI. This TCR was sampled from an adult man with Graves' ophthalmopathy. This chain joins TRBV6-5 and TRBJ1-2, with 7 bases lining up with TRBD1. Sequencing was done on a sample of peripheral blood. The CDR3 nucleotides read TGTGCCAGCAGTTACTCGCGAGACAGGGCGTGGAGTGGCTACGCCTTC. Amino acids: CASSYSRDRAWSGYAF.